The entry that follows covers one T cell receptor (beta chain) sequence. This CDR3 contains 13 residues. Trimming cost V 6 bases and J 5 bases, with 14 bases left between them. Per germline, CDR1 MNHEY and CDR2 SVGAGI. Reverse transcribed after extraction, RNA yielded cDNA as the sequencing template. Assay: immunoSEQ multiplex PCR; the TCRdb copy retains only in-frame clones and omits some. The data contain roughly 180,000 clones, over 55% of them singletons. The sample is drawn from a study of CD8+ T cells in alopecia areata. Turning to the study itself: The drug, oral tofacitinib, was given to treated patients at 5 to 10 mg twice daily. Treatment with tofacitinib (6 to 18 months) was followed by 6 months off drug.

The origin of this receptor is a human donor with alopecia areata. The genes are TRBV6-5 and TRBJ2-7; D may be TRBD1 (6 bases). This specimen was CD4+ T cells sorted from blood, taken at week 0. The chain's CDR3 is CASSPGQLNEQYF. The CDR3 DNA reads as TGTGCCAGCAGCCCGGGACAATTAAACGAGCAGTACTTC.